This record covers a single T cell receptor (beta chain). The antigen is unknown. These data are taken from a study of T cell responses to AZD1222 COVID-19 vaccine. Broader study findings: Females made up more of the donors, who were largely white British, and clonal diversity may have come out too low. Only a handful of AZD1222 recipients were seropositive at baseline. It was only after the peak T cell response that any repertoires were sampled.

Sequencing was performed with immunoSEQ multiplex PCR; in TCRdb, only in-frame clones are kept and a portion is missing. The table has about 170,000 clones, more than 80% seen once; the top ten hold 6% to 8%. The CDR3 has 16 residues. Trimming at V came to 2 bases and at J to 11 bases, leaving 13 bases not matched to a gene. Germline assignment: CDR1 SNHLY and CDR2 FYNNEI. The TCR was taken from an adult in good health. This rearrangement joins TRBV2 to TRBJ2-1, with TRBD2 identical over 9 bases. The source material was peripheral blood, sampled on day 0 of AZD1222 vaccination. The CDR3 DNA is TGTGCCAGCAGTGAAACGGGACTAGCCCTCCTTGATAAGCAGTTCTTC. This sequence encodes CASSETGLALLDKQFF.